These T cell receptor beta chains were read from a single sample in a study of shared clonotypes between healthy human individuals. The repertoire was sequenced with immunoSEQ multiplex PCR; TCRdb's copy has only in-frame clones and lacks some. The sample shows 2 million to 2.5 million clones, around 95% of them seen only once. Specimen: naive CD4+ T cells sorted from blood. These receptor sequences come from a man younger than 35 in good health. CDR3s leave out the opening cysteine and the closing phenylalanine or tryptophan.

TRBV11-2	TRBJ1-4	ASSLVMSTADEKLF
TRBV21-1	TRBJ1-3	ASSSRTGRENTIY
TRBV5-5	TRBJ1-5	ASSFSLGLNQPQH
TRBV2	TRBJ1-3	ASSDFWGGTGNTIY
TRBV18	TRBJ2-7	ASSQLQGYEQY
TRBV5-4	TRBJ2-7	ASSGRDRAYEQY
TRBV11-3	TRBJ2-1	ASSMGESSYNEQF
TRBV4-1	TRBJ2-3	ASSQTGLAGTDTQY
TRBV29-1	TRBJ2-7	SAEGQGTYEQY
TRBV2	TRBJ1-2	ASPGGYGYT
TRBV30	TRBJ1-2	AWRRVGINYGYT
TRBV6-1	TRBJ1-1	ASIKNTEAF
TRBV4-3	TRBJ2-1	ASSQERQEYNEQF
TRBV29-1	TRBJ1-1	SVLDQGANTEAF
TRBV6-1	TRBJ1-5	ASSVDGNSNQPQH
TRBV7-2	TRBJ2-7	ASSLGGQGLEQY
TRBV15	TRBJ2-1	ATSSNELAGKHNEQF
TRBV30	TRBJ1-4	AGRGSEKLF
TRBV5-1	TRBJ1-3	ASSLPARDIY
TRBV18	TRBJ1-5	ASSPGGQGNQPQH
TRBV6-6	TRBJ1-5	ASSYGQVDNQPQH
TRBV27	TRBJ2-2	ASSFSRTITGELF
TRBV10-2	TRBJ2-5	ASSENSGGAGETQY
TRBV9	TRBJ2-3	ASSALAGLTDTQY
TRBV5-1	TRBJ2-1	ASSLDGNPYNEQF
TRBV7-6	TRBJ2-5	ASSPTGPETQY
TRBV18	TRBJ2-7	ASSPPGTYEQY
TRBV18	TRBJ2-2	ASSPVAGELF
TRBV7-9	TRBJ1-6	ASSLSRDDSPLH
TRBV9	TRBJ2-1	ASSDPRYNEQF
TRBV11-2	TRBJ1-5	ASSWTGDQPQH
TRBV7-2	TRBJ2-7	ASSLQASSYEQY
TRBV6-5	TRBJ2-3	ASSNNGVETDTQY
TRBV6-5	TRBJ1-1	ASSPGTLTNTEAF
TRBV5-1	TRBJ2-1	ASSWESPSSYNEQF
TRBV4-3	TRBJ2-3	ASSQDLAGARTDTQY
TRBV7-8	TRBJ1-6	ASSSSGTGANSPLH